The 6 T cell receptor beta chains given below trace back to one sample, sequenced in a study of CD8+ T cells in alopecia areata (dated by TCRdb to the late 2010s). In the paper's terms, the time point label means: baseline before oral tofacitinib. From alopecia areata patients, peripheral blood was collected along with lesional scalp punch biopsies. Libraries were built with the immunoSEQ multiplex PCR assay. For TCR sequencing, RNA was extracted from every sample and reverse transcribed into cDNA to serve as template. The source is immuneACCESS, and TCRdb retained only in-frame sequences with V and J called. Part of the clones is not carried over; for the studies checked, unresolved V genes explain less than half of this, and the remainder is unexplained. The table for this sample lists roughly 6,800 clones; around 64% of them were counted only once. The ten largest account for 16% of the sample.

The input for sequencing was skin, taken at week 0. Receptors originate from a human donor with alopecia areata.

V usage is TRBV7-2 and J usage is TRBJ1-1; D remains ambiguous. Germline V gives CDR1 SGHTA, CDR2 FQGNSA. The CDR3 has 13 residues. Trimming shortened V by 5 bases and J by 1 base, and 8 bases separated the two germline ends. CDR3 sequence reads: CASSLEGNTEAFF. DNA of the CDR3: TGTGCCAGCAGCCTAGAGGGGAACACTGAAGCTTTCTTT. Full variable domain (rest looked up from reference TRBV7-2 and TRBJ1-1): GAGVSQSPSNKVTEKGKDVELRCDPISGHTALYWYRQSLGQGLEFLIYFQGNSAPDKSGLPSDRFSAERTGGSVSTLTIQRTQQEDSAVYLCASSLEGNTEAFFGQGTRLTVV.

Concerning this clone itself: Other DNA sequences in this sample translate to the same CDR3. The gene calls are TRBV2 and TRBJ2-3; D is unclear. Germline loops: CDR1 SNHLY, CDR2 FYNNEI. The ends were cut back, 4 bases at V and 2 bases at J, with 7 bases in the middle. The CDR3 has 13 residues. CDR3 nucleotides: TGTGCCAGCAGTGGGAGCTTCACAGATACGCAGTATTTT. Encoded protein: CASSGSFTDTQYF.

The chain couples TRBV6-1 to TRBJ1-2; D not certain. V lost 3 bases, J lost 5 bases, and 16 bases lay in between. In germline, CDR1 is MNHNS, CDR2 SASEGT. The CDR3 covers 15 residues. The CDR3 loop is CASSDKGWGGYGYTF. CDR3 in DNA: TGTGCCAGCAGTGACAAGGGTTGGGGAGGATATGGCTACACCTTC.

This clone has just a few counts. V usage is TRBV27 and J usage is TRBJ2-7, with D uncertain. Germline V CDR1 and CDR2: MNHEY, SMNVEV (reference sequence). V lost 0 bases, J lost 3 bases, and 9 bases lay in between. This CDR3 comprises 14 residues. CDR3 protein: CASSLSTADYEQYF. In DNA form, the CDR3 reads TGTGCCAGCAGTTTATCCACCGCCGACTACGAGCAGTACTTC.

The chain recombines TRBV29-1 with TRBJ2-5, with 15 nucleotides matching TRBD2. The CDR3 contains 17 residues. Unmatched junction bases numbered 12, after V lost 1 base and J lost 9 bases. The germline V gene encodes CDR1 SQVTM and CDR2 ANQGSEA. The CDR3 here is CSVEGGLAGGPPGAQYF. The CDR3 nucleotides are TGCAGCGTTGAAGGAGGACTAGCGGGGGGGCCCCCAGGGGCCCAGTACTTC.

This clone was observed a single time. The genes are TRBV18 and TRBJ2-3, with D perhaps matching TRBD1 (5 bases). The V and J ends lost 4 bases and 5 bases respectively, with 10 bases between them. Germline assignment: CDR1 KGHSH and CDR2 LQKENI. The CDR3 spans 13 residues. The CDR3 loop reads CASSRQGGDTQYF. CDR3 DNA: TGTGCCAGCTCACGTCAGGGCGGAGATACGCAGTATTTT.